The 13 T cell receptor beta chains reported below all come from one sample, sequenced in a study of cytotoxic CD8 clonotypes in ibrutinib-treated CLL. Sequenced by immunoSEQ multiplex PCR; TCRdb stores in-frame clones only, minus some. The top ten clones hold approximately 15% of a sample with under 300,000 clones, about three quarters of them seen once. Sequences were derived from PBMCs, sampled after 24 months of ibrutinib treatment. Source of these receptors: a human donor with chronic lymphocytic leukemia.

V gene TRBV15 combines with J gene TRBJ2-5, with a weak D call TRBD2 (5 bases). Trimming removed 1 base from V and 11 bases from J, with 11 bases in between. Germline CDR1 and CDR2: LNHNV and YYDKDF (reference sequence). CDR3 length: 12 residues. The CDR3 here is CATSRGNSAQYF. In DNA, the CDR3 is TGTGCCACCAGCAGAGGGAATAGCGCGCAGTACTTC.

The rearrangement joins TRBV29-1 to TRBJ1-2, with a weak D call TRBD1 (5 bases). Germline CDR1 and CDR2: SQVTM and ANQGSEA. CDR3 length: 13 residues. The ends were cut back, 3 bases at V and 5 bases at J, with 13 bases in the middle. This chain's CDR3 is CSVDSGQIYGYTF. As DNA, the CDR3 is TGCAGCGTTGACAGCGGACAAATTTATGGCTACACCTTC.

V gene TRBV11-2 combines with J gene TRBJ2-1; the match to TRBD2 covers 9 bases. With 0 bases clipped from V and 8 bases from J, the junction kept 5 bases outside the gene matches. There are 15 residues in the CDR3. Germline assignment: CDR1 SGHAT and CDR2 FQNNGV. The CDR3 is CASSLELAGLYEQFF. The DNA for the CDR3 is TGTGCCAGCAGCTTAGAGCTAGCGGGATTGTATGAGCAGTTCTTC.

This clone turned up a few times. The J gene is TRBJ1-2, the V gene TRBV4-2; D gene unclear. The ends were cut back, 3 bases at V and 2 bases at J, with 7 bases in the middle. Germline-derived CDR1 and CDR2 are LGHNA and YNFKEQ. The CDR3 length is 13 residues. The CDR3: CASSQAGNYGYTF. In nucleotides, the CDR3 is TGTGCCAGCAGCCAGGCTGGGAACTATGGCTACACCTTC.

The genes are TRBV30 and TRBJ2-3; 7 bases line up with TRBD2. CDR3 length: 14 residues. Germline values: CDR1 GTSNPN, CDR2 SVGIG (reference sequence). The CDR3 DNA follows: TGTGCTTTGGAAGGTGCGGGAGTGGCAGATACGCAGTATTTT. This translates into CALEGAGVADTQYF. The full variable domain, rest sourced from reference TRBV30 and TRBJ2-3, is SQTIHQWPATLVQPVGSPLSLECTVEGTSNPNLYWYRQAAGRGLQLLFYSVGIGQISSEVPQNLSASRPQDRQFILSSKKLLLSDSGFYLCALEGAGVADTQYFGPGTRLTVL.

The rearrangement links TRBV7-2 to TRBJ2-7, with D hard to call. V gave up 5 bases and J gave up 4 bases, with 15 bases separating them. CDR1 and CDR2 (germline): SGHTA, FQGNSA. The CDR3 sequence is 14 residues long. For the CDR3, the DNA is TGTGCCAGCAGCGAAAGACTGGTACCATACGAGCAGTACTTC. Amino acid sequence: CASSERLVPYEQYF.

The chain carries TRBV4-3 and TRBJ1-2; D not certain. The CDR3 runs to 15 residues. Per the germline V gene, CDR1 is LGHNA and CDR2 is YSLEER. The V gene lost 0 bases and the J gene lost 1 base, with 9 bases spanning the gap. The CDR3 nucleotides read TGCGCCAGCAGCCAAGATTCATTGGGTAACTATGGCTACACCTTC. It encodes CASSQDSLGNYGYTF.

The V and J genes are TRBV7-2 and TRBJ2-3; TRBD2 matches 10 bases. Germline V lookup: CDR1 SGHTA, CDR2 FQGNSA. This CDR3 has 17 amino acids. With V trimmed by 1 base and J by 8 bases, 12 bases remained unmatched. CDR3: CASSLGPSGSSVGTQYF. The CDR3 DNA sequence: TGTGCCAGCAGCTTAGGGCCTAGCGGGAGTTCTGTGGGTACGCAGTATTTT.

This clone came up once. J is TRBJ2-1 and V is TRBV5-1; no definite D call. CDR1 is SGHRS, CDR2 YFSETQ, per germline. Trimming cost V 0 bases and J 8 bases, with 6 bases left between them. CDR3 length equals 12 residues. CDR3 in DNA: TGCGCCAGCAGCTTGGATGGGTATGAGCAGTTCTTC. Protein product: CASSLDGYEQFF.

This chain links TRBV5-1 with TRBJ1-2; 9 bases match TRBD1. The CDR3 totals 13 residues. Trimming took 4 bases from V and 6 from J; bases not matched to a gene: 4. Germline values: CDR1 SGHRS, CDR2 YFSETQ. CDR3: CASSTGTGNGYTF. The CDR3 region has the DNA TGCGCCAGCAGCACAGGGACAGGGAATGGCTACACCTTC. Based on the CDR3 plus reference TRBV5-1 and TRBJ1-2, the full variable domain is KAGVTQTPRYLIKTRGQQVTLSCSPISGHRSVSWYQQTPGQGLQFLFEYFSETQRNKGNFPGRFSGRQFSNSRSEMNVSTLELGDSALYLCASSTGTGNGYTFGSGTRLTVV.

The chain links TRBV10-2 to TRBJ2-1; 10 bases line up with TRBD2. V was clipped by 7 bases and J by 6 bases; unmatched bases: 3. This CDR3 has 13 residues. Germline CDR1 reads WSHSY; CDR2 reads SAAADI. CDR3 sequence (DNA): TGCGCCAGCACCGGGACTAGCGCCAATGAGCAGTTCTTC. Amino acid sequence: CASTGTSANEQFF.

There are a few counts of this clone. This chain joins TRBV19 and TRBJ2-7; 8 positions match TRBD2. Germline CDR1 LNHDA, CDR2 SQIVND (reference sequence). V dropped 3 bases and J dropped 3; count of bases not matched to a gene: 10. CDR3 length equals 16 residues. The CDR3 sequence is CASSIELVSGVYEQYF. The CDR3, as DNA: TGTGCCAGTAGTATCGAACTAGTTAGCGGGGTCTACGAGCAGTACTTC.

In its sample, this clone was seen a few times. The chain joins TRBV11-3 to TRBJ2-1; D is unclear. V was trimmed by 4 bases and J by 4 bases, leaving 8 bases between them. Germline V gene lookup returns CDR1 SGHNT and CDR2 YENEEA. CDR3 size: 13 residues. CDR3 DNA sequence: TGTGCCAGCAGCTCAAACGTGTACAATGAGCAGTTCTTC. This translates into CASSSNVYNEQFF.